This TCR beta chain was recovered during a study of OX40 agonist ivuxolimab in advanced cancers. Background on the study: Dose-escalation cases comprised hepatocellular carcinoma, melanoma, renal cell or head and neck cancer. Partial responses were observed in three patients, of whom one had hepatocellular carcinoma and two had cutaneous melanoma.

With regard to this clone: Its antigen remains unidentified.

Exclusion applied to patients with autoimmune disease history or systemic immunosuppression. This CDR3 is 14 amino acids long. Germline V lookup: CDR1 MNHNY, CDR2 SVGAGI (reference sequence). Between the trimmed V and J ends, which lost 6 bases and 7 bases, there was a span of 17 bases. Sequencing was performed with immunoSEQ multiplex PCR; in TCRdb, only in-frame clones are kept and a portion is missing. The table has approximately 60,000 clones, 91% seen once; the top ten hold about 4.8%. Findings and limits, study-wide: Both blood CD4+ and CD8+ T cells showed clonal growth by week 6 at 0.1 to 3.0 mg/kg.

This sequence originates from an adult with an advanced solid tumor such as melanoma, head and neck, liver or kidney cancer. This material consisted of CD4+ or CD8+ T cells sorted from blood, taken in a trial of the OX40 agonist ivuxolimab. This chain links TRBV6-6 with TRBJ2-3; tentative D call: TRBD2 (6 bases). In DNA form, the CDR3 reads TGTGCCAGCAGGCCGGGACTTTGGGCTAATACGCAGTATTTT. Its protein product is CASRPGLWANTQYF.